These 18 T cell receptor beta chains were sequenced from one sample in a study of blood T cell repertoires in COVID-19. Profiling relied on immunoSEQ multiplex PCR, and the TCRdb table lists in-frame clones only, not all of them. This sample has 250,000 to 350,000 clones, with around 81% found just once. The source material was peripheral blood. All receptors derive from a woman aged 45-65 years with active or convalescent COVID-19.

The chain uses TRBV28 and TRBJ2-7; 7 bases line up with TRBD2. Trimming removed 7 bases from V and 1 base from J; junction bases left unmatched: 4. The CDR3 sequence is 13 residues long. In germline, CDR1 is MDHEN, CDR2 SYDVKM. The CDR3 here is CASMGGGSYEQYF. Here the CDR3 DNA reads TGTGCCAGCATGGGGGGGGGATCCTACGAGCAGTACTTC.

On this clone: The junction shows a germline mismatch at one end, possibly a read error. The rearrangement uses TRBV5-1 and TRBJ1-4; no clear D gene. The CDR3 contains 15 residues. CDR1 and CDR2 from the germline V gene are SGHRS and YFSETQ. In DNA form, the CDR3 reads TGCGCCAGCAGTTTGGTGCCCGGGGTTTACGAAAAACTGTTTTTT. It yields the protein CASSLVPGVYEKLFF.

This chain links TRBV11-3 with TRBJ2-2; D may be TRBD2 (5 bases). V shed 1 base and J shed 2 bases, with 8 bases lying between them. Germline loops: CDR1 SGHNT, CDR2 YENEEA. The CDR3 loop spans 15 amino acids. The CDR3 DNA reads TGTGCCAGCAGCTTAGGAGCGGCAAACACCGGGGAGCTGTTTTTT. Amino acids: CASSLGAANTGELFF.

This CDR3 reads CASGLGGGTDTQYF. The CDR3, as DNA: TGCGCCAGCGGACTCGGAGGGGGCACAGATACGCAGTATTTT. The rearrangement joins TRBV5-1 to TRBJ2-3, with TRBD2 as a possible D gene (6 bases). V was clipped by 7 bases and J by 1 base, with 13 bases between them. This CDR3 has 14 residues. CDR1 is SGHRS and CDR2 is YFSETQ in the germline V gene.

The rearrangement joins TRBV7-8 to TRBJ1-1; 7 nucleotides line up with TRBD1. The V gene's germline CDR1 is SGHVS and CDR2 FQNEAQ. This CDR3 region has 14 residues. V lost 5 bases and J lost 7; bases outside the gene matches: 10. CDR3 DNA sequence: TGTGCCAGCAGCCCACGACAGGGTTTGCGTGAAGCTTTCTTT. Translating it yields CASSPRQGLREAFF.

This chain links TRBV5-8 with TRBJ2-1; 10 bases map to TRBD2. There are 14 residues in the CDR3. Losses at the gene ends were 3 bases for V and 4 bases for J; bases not matched to a gene: 1. CDR1 SGHTS and CDR2 YDEGEE come from the germline V gene. CDR3 nucleotide sequence: TGTGCCAGCAGCTGGACTAGCGGATACAATGAGCAGTTCTTC. This codes for CASSWTSGYNEQFF.

The chain links TRBV18 to TRBJ1-4; the match to TRBD1 covers 11 bases. CDR1 and CDR2 (germline): KGHSH, LQKENI. The ends lost 3 bases at V and 6 bases at J; junction bases unmatched: 3. The CDR3 length is 15 residues. Here the CDR3 reads CASSPPGQGDEKLFF. In nucleotides, the CDR3 is TGTGCCAGCTCACCTCCGGGACAGGGGGATGAAAAACTGTTTTTT.

The chain joins TRBV2 to TRBJ1-2; 7 positions agree with TRBD1. J gave up 7 bases and V 5 bases, and 10 bases lay outside the gene matches. CDR3 length equals 14 residues. Germline CDR1 reads SNHLY; CDR2 reads FYNNEI. CDR3 amino acids: CASSLRQGFSGYTF. In DNA, the CDR3 is TGTGCCAGCAGTCTCCGACAGGGTTTTAGTGGCTACACCTTC.

As regards this clone: The same CDR3 is also encoded by other DNA sequences in this sample. The gene calls are TRBV19 and TRBJ2-1, with D possibly TRBD1 on 6 matching bases. The CDR3 consists of 14 residues. Trimming removed 4 bases at V and 4 bases at J, with 11 bases between. The germline gives CDR1 LNHDA, CDR2 SQIVND (reference sequence). CDR3 sequence (DNA): TGTGCCAGTAGTACCGGCAGGGGTTACAATGAGCAGTTCTTC. Residues: CASSTGRGYNEQFF.

This clone was found once. CDR3 in DNA: TGTGCCAGCAGCCCGAGAGATACGCAGTATTTT. Translating gives CASSPRDTQYF. This sequence joins TRBV6-5 and TRBJ2-3; D is uncertain. Germline V lookup: CDR1 MNHEY, CDR2 SVGAGI. This CDR3 has 11 residues. V lost 6 bases and J 5 bases, leaving 6 bases between the germline ends.

This chain uses TRBV4-1 with TRBJ1-2, with D unclear. The germline gives CDR1 MGHRA, CDR2 YSYEKL. The CDR3 is 13 amino acids. V lost 3 bases and J 5 bases, leaving 10 bases between the germline ends. The CDR3 reads CASSHGDLYGYTF. CDR3 DNA sequence: TGCGCCAGCAGCCACGGGGATCTATATGGCTACACCTTC.

V and J are TRBV6-5 and TRBJ2-2, with 14 bases matching TRBD2. The length of the CDR3 is 15 residues. V shed 6 bases and J 12 bases; nucleotides not matched to a gene: 9. Per the germline V gene, CDR1 is MNHEY and CDR2 is SVGAGI. In DNA, the CDR3 is TGTGCCAGCAGCGCGGGACTAGCGGGAGCGGGACAGCTGTTTTTT. Its translation is CASSAGLAGAGQLFF.

V gene TRBV2 combines with J gene TRBJ2-5, with 7 positions matching TRBD1. The CDR3 runs 15 residues. The germline CDR1 and CDR2 sequences are SNHLY and FYNNEI. V was pared by 5 bases and J by 2 bases, with 8 bases of the junction left unmatched. The CDR3 protein is CASSPQTGRQETQYF. DNA of the CDR3: TGTGCCAGCAGTCCACAGACAGGGCGACAAGAGACCCAGTACTTC. The full variable domain, rest sourced from reference TRBV2 and TRBJ2-5, is EPEVTQTPSHQVTQMGQEVILRCVPISNHLYFYWYRQILGQKVEFLVSFYNNEISEKSEIFDDQFSVERPDGSNFTLKIRSTKLEDSAMYFCASSPQTGRQETQYFGPGTRLLVL.

V and J are TRBV6-5 and TRBJ2-2, with 10 bases fitting TRBD1. CDR1 is MNHEY, CDR2 SVGAGI, per germline. The V and J ends lost 3 bases and 10 bases, in that order; junction bases with no gene match: 8. This CDR3 has 15 amino acids. CDR3 in DNA: TGTGCCAGCAGTTATCCGGGACAGGGGTCCGAGGAGCTGTTTTTT. Its translation: CASSYPGQGSEELFF.

The J gene is TRBJ2-3, the V gene TRBV5-8; 7 bases map to TRBD2. From germline, CDR1 is SGHTS and CDR2 YDEGEE. The CDR3 sequence is 15 residues long. Trimming cost V 4 bases and J 4 bases; bases outside gene matches: 9. The CDR3 nucleotides are TGTGCCAGCAGCCCCTTTGGGAGGGGCTCAGATACGCAGTATTTT. This encodes CASSPFGRGSDTQYF.

Turning to this clone: The junction departs from germline at one end; a sequencing error may be responsible. The sample contains more than one DNA sequence encoding this CDR3. This chain links TRBV27 with TRBJ1-1, with D perhaps TRBD1 (5 bases). The germline V gene encodes CDR1 MNHEY and CDR2 SMNVEV (reference sequence). The CDR3 spans 12 residues. The CDR3 sequence is CASSPRGSEAFF. CDR3 nucleotide sequence: TGTGCCAGCAGTCCTCGGGGGTCTGAAGCCTTCTTT.

The rearrangement joins TRBV7-9 to TRBJ2-1, with 7 bases fitting TRBD2. With V trimmed by 0 bases and J by 6 bases, 2 bases remained unmatched. This CDR3 has 14 residues. Germline CDR1 SEHNR, CDR2 FQNEAQ (reference sequence). The CDR3 DNA reads as TGTGCCAGCAGCTTAGCGGGAGGGTTCAATGAGCAGTTCTTC. Amino acid sequence: CASSLAGGFNEQFF.

About this clone: The sample contains more than one DNA sequence encoding this CDR3. The genes are TRBV28 and TRBJ1-2; D is possibly TRBD1 (5 bases). This CDR3 has 14 residues. The V gene's germline CDR1 is MDHEN and CDR2 SYDVKM. Trimming cost V 5 bases and J 2 bases, with 12 bases left between them. The CDR3 DNA sequence: TGTGCCAGCAGTCTTATGGGGGGGAACTATGGCTACACCTTC. It translates to CASSLMGGNYGYTF.